A single TCR beta chain is shown here with its context. Trimming removed 5 bases from V and 3 bases from J, with 17 bases in between. Germline values: CDR1 LNHDA, CDR2 SQIVND (reference sequence). There are 16 residues in the CDR3. The data belong to a study of blood T cell repertoires in COVID-19. Background on the study: COVID-19 samples collected from the United States, Italy and Spain covered acute and convalescent phases. Nucleic acid was either cDNA or gDNA, and it came from T cells, B-cell-depleted T cells, or PBMCs.

Original processing notes: The authors estimated nucleated cell counts from reference gene primer amplification. The repertoire was sequenced with immunoSEQ multiplex PCR; TCRdb's copy has only in-frame clones and lacks some. V and J calls and clone size follow that table, whereas D and trimming were derived from the DNA. The data hold some 49,000 clones, with roughly 80% observed a single time. The sample comprised peripheral blood. The chain couples TRBV19 to TRBJ1-5, with a weak D call TRBD1 (5 bases). This sequence was found in a woman in her sixties with acute or convalescent COVID-19. The CDR3 DNA reads as TGTGCCAGTAGTTCATTGTCTAGGGGCACCAATCAGCCCCAGCATTTT. It encodes CASSSLSRGTNQPQHF. Using reference TRBV19 and TRBJ1-5 for the parts outside the CDR3, the full variable domain is DGGITQSPKYLFRKEGQNVTLSCEQNLNHDAMYWYRQDPGQGLRLIYYSQIVNDFQKGDIAEGYSVSREKKESFPLTVTSAQKNPTAFYLCASSSLSRGTNQPQHFGDGTRLSIL.